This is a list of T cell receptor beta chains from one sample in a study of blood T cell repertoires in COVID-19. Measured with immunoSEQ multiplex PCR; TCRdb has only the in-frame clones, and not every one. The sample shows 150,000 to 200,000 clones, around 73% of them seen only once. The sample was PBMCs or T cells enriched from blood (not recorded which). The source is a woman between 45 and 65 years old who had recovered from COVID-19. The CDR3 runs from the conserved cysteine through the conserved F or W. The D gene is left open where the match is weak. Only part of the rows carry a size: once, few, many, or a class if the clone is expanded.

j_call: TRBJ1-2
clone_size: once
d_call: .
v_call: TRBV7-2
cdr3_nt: TGTGCCAGCGCGGGGAGAACTAACTATGGCTACACCTTC
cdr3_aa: CASAGRTNYGYTF

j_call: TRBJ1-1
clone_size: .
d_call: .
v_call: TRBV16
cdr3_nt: TGTGCCAGCAGCCAATCGGCGGAGGGGGCTTTCTTT
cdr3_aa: CASSQSAEGAFF

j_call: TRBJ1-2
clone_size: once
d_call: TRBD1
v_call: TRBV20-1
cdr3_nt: TGCAGTGCTAGTTGGGACAGGGGAAACTATGGCTACACCTTC
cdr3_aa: CSASWDRGNYGYTF

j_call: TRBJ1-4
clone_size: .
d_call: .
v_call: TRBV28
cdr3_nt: TGTGCCAGCAGAGGTGTGGGCCACCAAGAGAAACTGTTTTTT
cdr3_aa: CASRGVGHQEKLFF

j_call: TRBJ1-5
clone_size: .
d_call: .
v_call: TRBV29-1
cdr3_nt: TGCAGCGTTGCAGGGGATCTTCGTCAGCCCCAGCATTTT
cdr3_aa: CSVAGDLRQPQHF

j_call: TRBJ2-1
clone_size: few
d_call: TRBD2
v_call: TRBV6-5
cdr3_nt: TGTGCCAGCAGTTACGCGGGAGGCACCTACAATGAGCAGTTCTTC
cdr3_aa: CASSYAGGTYNEQFF

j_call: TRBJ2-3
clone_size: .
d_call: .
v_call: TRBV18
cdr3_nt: TGTGCCAGCGCACCACTGGCGGTTACAGATACGCAGTATTTT
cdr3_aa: CASAPLAVTDTQYF

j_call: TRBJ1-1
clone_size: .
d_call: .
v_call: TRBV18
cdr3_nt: TGTGCCAGCTCACGATCCAACAACCAGGCGAGTTCGACTGAAGCTTTCTTT
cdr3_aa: CASSRSNNQASSTEAFF

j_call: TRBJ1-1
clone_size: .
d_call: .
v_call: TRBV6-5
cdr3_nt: TGTGCCAGCAGTTACGCCCCCACAGGTAGAACTGAAGCTTTCTTT
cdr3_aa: CASSYAPTGRTEAFF

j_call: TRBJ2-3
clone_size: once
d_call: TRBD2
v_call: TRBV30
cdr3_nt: TGTGCCTTGAGCGGGAGAGTTGGAGATACGCAGTATTTT
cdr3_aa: CALSGRVGDTQYF

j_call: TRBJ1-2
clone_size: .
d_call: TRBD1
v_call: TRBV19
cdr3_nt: TGTGCCAGTAGCCAACACGGGACAGGCAACTATGGCTACACCTTC
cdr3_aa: CASSQHGTGNYGYTF

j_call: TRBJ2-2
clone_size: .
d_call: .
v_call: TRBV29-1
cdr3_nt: TGCAGCGGGGCCGACACCGGGGAGCTGTTTTTT
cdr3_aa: CSGADTGELFF

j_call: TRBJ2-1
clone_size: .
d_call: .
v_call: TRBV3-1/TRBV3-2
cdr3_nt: TGTGCCAGCAGCTCAAGCGAGGGCAACAATGAGCAGTTCTTC
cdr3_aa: CASSSSEGNNEQFF

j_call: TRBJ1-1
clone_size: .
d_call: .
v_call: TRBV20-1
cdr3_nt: TGCAGTGTAACACAGGGCACTGAAGCTTTCTTT
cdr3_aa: CSVTQGTEAFF

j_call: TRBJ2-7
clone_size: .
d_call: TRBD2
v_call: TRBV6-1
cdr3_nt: TGTGCCAGCAGTGAATTAAGTAGCGGGTTGAGCTCCTACGAGCAGTACTTC
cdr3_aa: CASSELSSGLSSYEQYF

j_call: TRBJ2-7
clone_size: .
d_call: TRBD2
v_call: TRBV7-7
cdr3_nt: TGTGCCAGCAGCTTTTCTAGCGGGCCGCTCTACGAGCAGTACTTC
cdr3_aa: CASSFSSGPLYEQYF

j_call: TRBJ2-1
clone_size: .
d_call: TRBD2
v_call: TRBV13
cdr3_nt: TGTGCCAGCAGACTTCCCGGGACTAGCTACCATGAGCAGTTCTTC
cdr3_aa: CASRLPGTSYHEQFF

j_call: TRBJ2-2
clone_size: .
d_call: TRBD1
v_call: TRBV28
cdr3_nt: TGTGCCAGCAGTTCCCCAGGGGGCACCGGGGAGCTGTTTTTT
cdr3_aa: CASSSPGGTGELFF

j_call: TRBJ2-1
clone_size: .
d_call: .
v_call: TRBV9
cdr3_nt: TGTGCCAGCAGCTGGGGGCGGGAGCCCTACAATGAGCAGTTCTTC
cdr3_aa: CASSWGREPYNEQFF

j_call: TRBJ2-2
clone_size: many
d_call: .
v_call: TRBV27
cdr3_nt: TGTGCCAGCAGGGACTCGAACACCGGGGAGCTGTTTTTT
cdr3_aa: CASRDSNTGELFF

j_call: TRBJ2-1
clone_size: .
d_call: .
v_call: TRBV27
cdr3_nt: TGTGCCAGCAGTTTCTTACTTGCGGGGAATGAGCAGTTCTTC
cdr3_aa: CASSFLLAGNEQFF